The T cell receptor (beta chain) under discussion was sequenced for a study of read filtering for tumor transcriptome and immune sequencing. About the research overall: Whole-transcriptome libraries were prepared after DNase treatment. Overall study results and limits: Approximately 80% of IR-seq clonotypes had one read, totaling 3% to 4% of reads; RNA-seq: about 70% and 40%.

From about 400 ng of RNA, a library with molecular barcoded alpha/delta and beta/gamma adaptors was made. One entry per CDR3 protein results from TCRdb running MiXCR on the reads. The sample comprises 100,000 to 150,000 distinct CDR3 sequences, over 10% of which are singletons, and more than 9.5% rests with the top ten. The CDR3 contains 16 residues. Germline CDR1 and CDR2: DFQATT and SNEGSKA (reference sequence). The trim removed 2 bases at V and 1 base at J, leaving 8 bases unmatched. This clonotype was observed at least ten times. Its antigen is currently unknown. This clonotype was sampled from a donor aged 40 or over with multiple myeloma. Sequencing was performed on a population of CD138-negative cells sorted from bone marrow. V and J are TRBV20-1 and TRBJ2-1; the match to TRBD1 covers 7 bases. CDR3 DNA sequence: TGCAGTGCTAGAATTCTTAACAGGGGTTCCTACAATGAGCAGTTCTTC. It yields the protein CSARILNRGSYNEQFF.